Each of the 30 T cell receptor beta chains below was sequenced from the same sample in a study of shared clonotypes between healthy human individuals. This table comes from immunoSEQ multiplex PCR, and its TCRdb copy is limited to in-frame clones, with some not included. This sample has around 2.1 million clones, with about 92% found just once. Naive CD8 isolation took CD45RO-negative cells positively selected for CCR7 and excluded terminally differentiated effector memory CD45RA+ cells. What was sequenced was naive CD8+ T cells from PBMCs. These receptors originate from a man younger than 35 in good health. Some clones in this sample may be carry-over from other donors' samples.

This CDR3 reads CSVEIAGWGNTIYF. CDR3 sequence (DNA): TGCAGCGTTGAAATTGCAGGTTGGGGAAACACCATATATTTT. This sequence joins TRBV29-1 and TRBJ1-3; D unclear. The germline V gene encodes CDR1 SQVTM and CDR2 ANQGSEA. The CDR3 runs 14 residues. Trimming took off 2 bases at V and 4 bases at J, with 12 bases between the two ends. The full variable domain, completed using reference TRBV29-1 and TRBJ1-3, is SAVISQKPSRDICQRGTSLTIQCQVDSQVTMMFWYRQQPGQSLTLIATANQGSEATYESGFVIDKFPISRPNLTFSTLTVSNMSPEDSSIYLCSVEIAGWGNTIYFGEGSWLTVV.

The chain recombines TRBV28 with TRBJ1-2; TRBD1 matches 7 bases. The length of the CDR3 is 16 residues. The V gene's germline CDR1 is MDHEN and CDR2 SYDVKM. Trimming cost V 3 bases and J 4 bases; bases outside gene matches: 11. The CDR3 DNA reads TGTGCCAGCAGTTTTCTGACCACGGGACAGCCCTATGGCTACACCTTC. The encoded protein is CASSFLTTGQPYGYTF.

A note on this clone: Other DNA sequences in this specimen translate into the identical CDR3. V gene TRBV5-8 combines with J gene TRBJ1-1; D is uncertain. The ends were cut back, 0 bases at V and 2 bases at J, with 5 bases in the middle. The germline V gene encodes CDR1 SGHTS and CDR2 YDEGEE. This CDR3 is built from 13 residues. The CDR3 DNA sequence: TGTGCCAGCAGCTTGGGGTTAAACACTGAAGCTTTCTTT. It yields the protein CASSLGLNTEAFF.

This chain uses TRBV9 with TRBJ1-2; weak D call: TRBD1 (5 bases). CDR3 length: 16 amino acids. Trimming took 3 bases from V and 6 from J, leaving 21 bases between them. Germline loops: CDR1 SGDLS, CDR2 YYNGEE. CDR3 amino acids: CASSDSQDSTDDGYTF. The CDR3 DNA reads TGTGCCAGCAGCGACTCCCAAGACTCGACAGATGATGGCTACACCTTC.

CDR3: CATSRGQLGKTQYF. The CDR3 region has the DNA TGTGCCACCAGCAGAGGACAGTTGGGCAAGACCCAGTACTTC. The V and J genes are TRBV15 and TRBJ2-5; D is perhaps TRBD1 (5 bases). This CDR3 has 14 amino acids. Germline CDR1 LNHNV, CDR2 YYDKDF (reference sequence). The V and J ends lost 1 base and 6 bases respectively, with 12 bases between them. Based on the CDR3 plus reference TRBV15 and TRBJ2-5, the full variable domain is DAMVIQNPRYQVTQFGKPVTLSCSQTLNHNVMYWYQQKSSQAPKLLFHYYDKDFNNEADTPDNFQSRRPNTSFCFLDIRSPGLGDTAMYLCATSRGQLGKTQYFGPGTRLLVL.

The chain uses TRBV29-1 and TRBJ2-5, with D unclear. Germline-derived CDR1 and CDR2 are SQVTM and ANQGSEA. The CDR3 has 15 amino acids. Trimming pared 4 bases from V and 1 base from J, leaving 16 bases between. CDR3 protein: CSVVSSSTFQETQYF. The CDR3 DNA reads TGCAGCGTTGTCTCCAGCTCGACGTTCCAAGAGACCCAGTACTTC.

The chain joins TRBV28 to TRBJ2-7; D call uncertain. The germline V gene encodes CDR1 MDHEN and CDR2 SYDVKM. The CDR3 length is 11 residues. V gave up 2 bases and J gave up 7 bases, with 6 bases separating them. The DNA for the CDR3 is TGTGCCAGCAGTTTAAAAAAAGAGCAGTACTTC. It encodes CASSLKKEQYF.

V and J are TRBV14 and TRBJ1-1; perhaps TRBD1 as D (5 bases). The length of the CDR3 is 16 residues. The germline CDR1 and CDR2 sequences are SGHDN and FVKESK. V was clipped by 4 bases and J by 5 bases, with 20 bases between them. Here the CDR3 reads CASSPLLGGENTEAFF. CDR3 coding DNA: TGTGCCAGCAGCCCGTTGTTGGGGGGAGAGAATACTGAAGCTTTCTTT.

This clone appeared a single time. The chain recombines TRBV4-3 with TRBJ2-1; a possible D gene is TRBD1 (6 bases). V was pared by 4 bases and J by 2 bases, with 12 bases between. CDR1 is LGHNA, CDR2 YSLEER, per germline. The CDR3 totals 15 residues. CDR3 DNA: TGCGCCAGCAGCCTAGGACAGCTAACCTACAATGAGCAGTTCTTC. It is translated as CASSLGQLTYNEQFF.

This sequence joins TRBV11-2 and TRBJ1-2; no firm D call. V lost 0 bases and J 2 bases, leaving 16 bases between the germline ends. The CDR3 covers 17 residues. Germline CDR1 reads SGHAT; CDR2 reads FQNNGV. The CDR3 here is CASSLEAASLKNYGYTF. DNA of the CDR3: TGTGCCAGCAGCTTAGAGGCAGCCTCCCTCAAAAACTATGGCTACACCTTC.

The chain employs TRBV6-1 and TRBJ2-7, with a possible D match to TRBD1 (5 bases). Per germline, CDR1 MNHNS and CDR2 SASEGT. Trimming removed 6 bases from V and 2 bases from J, with 11 bases in between. The CDR3 sequence is 13 residues long. This CDR3 reads CASRQKGAYEQYF. Written as DNA, the CDR3 is TGTGCCAGCAGGCAGAAAGGGGCCTACGAGCAGTACTTC.

This chain uses TRBV19 with TRBJ1-1; D is ambiguous. Germline V gene lookup returns CDR1 LNHDA and CDR2 SQIVND (reference sequence). The V gene lost 5 bases and the J gene lost 1 base, with 5 bases spanning the gap. The CDR3 runs to 12 residues. The CDR3 DNA reads TGTGCCAGTAGTCTTAGGAACACTGAAGCTTTCTTT. Residues: CASSLRNTEAFF.

The V and J genes are TRBV27 and TRBJ2-3; possible D gene TRBD1, 6 bases. The CDR3 length is 13 residues. CDR1 is MNHEY and CDR2 is SMNVEV in the germline V gene (reference sequence). Trimming pared 7 bases from V and 5 bases from J, leaving 13 bases between. DNA of the CDR3: TGTGCCAGCACCGGGGACATACGAGATACGCAGTATTTT. Protein product: CASTGDIRDTQYF.

The chain combines TRBV29-1 with TRBJ2-3, with D possibly being TRBD2 (8 bases). CDR1 and CDR2 from the germline V gene are SQVTM and ANQGSEA. This CDR3 contains 19 residues. The V end was cut by 4 bases, the J end by 0 bases, with 26 bases between. CDR3 residues: CSVVGGAIAGQSSTDTQYF. The CDR3 nucleotides are TGCAGCGTTGTAGGGGGCGCAATAGCGGGGCAGTCTAGCACAGATACGCAGTATTTT.

The chain has TRBV27 and TRBJ2-7; TRBD1 matches 9 bases. With 3 bases clipped from V and 7 bases from J, the junction kept 10 bases outside the gene matches. The germline V gene encodes CDR1 MNHEY and CDR2 SMNVEV (reference sequence). CDR3 size: 15 residues. Here the CDR3 DNA reads TGTGCCAGCAGTTTTGGGGGGACAGGGTGGGGAGAGCAGTACTTC. This translates into CASSFGGTGWGEQYF.

About this clone itself: The sample contains more than one DNA sequence encoding this CDR3. V is TRBV27 and J is TRBJ2-1; D gene ambiguous. V lost 2 bases and J lost 0, with 8 bases in between. This CDR3 contains 15 residues. The V gene's germline CDR1 is MNHEY and CDR2 SMNVEV (reference sequence). The CDR3 here is CASSLQASSYNEQFF. CDR3 DNA sequence: TGTGCCAGCAGTTTACAGGCAAGCTCCTACAATGAGCAGTTCTTC.

The gene calls are TRBV28 and TRBJ2-7; D is unclear. The germline V gene encodes CDR1 MDHEN and CDR2 SYDVKM. CDR3 length equals 14 residues. V was shortened by 6 bases and J by 1 base, with 13 bases between the two germline ends. The CDR3 coding sequence is TGTGCCAGCAGCCCTGGGTCGGTATCCTACGAGCAGTACTTC. Translated, it gives CASSPGSVSYEQYF.

The V gene is TRBV11-2, the J gene TRBJ2-2; tentative D call: TRBD2 (6 bases). Germline-derived CDR1 and CDR2 are SGHAT and FQNNGV. The CDR3 is 15 residues long. Trimming removed 5 bases from V and 7 bases from J, with 17 bases in between. CDR3 loop: CASSRRGLDRGELFF. Here the CDR3 DNA reads TGTGCCAGCAGCCGACGGGGACTCGATCGCGGGGAGCTGTTTTTT.

The chain recombines TRBV11-2 with TRBJ2-1, with D perhaps matching TRBD1 (5 bases). CDR1 SGHAT and CDR2 FQNNGV come from the germline V gene. There are 15 residues in the CDR3. V was shortened by 0 bases and J by 4 bases, with 10 bases between the two germline ends. Here the CDR3 reads CASSLEAGPYNEQFF. Here the CDR3 DNA reads TGTGCCAGCAGCTTAGAGGCAGGGCCTTACAATGAGCAGTTCTTC. The full variable domain, with the rest looked up from reference TRBV11-2 and TRBJ2-1, is EAGVAQSPRYKIIEKRQSVAFWCNPISGHATLYWYQQILGQGPKLLIQFQNNGVVDDSQLPKDRFSAERLKGVDSTLKIQPAKLEDSAVYLCASSLEAGPYNEQFFGPGTRLTVL.

The chain joins TRBV5-6 to TRBJ2-5; D uncertain. This CDR3 contains 15 residues. Germline CDR1 SGHDT, CDR2 YYEEEE. The V end was cut by 0 bases, the J end by 2 bases, with 11 bases between. DNA for the CDR3: TGTGCCAGCAGCTTGGTCCACGGTCGGCAAGAGACCCAGTACTTC. Amino acid sequence: CASSLVHGRQETQYF.

The chain employs TRBV29-1 and TRBJ2-3; 9 positions agree with TRBD1. V trimming: 7 bases; J trimming: 6 bases; junction bases outside the gene matches: 8. The CDR3 has 13 amino acids. Looked up from germline, CDR1 is SQVTM and CDR2 is ANQGSEA. The chain's CDR3 is CSEGTGLGDTQYF. The CDR3 coding sequence is TGCAGCGAGGGGACAGGGCTGGGGGATACGCAGTATTTT.

The gene calls are TRBV5-8 and TRBJ2-7; D perhaps matches TRBD2 (6 bases). Germline CDR1 is SGHTS and CDR2 is YDEGEE. There are 14 residues in the CDR3. Trimming took 3 bases from V and 1 from J, leaving 11 bases between them. The CDR3 spells CASSSRRGSYEQYF. The CDR3 DNA is TGTGCCAGCAGCTCCCGCCGGGGGTCCTACGAGCAGTACTTC.

Remarks on this clone: Other DNA sequences in the same sample also yield this CDR3. Here the CDR3 reads CASSPPRGDTEAFF. CDR3 sequence (DNA): TGTGCCAGCAGCCCCCCCCGAGGGGACACTGAAGCTTTCTTT. The chain uses TRBV7-9 and TRBJ1-1, with a possible D match to TRBD1 (5 bases). The CDR3 spans 14 residues. Germline V gene lookup returns CDR1 SEHNR and CDR2 FQNEAQ (reference sequence). V was pared by 5 bases and J by 3 bases, with 13 bases between. The complete variable domain, with remaining parts taken from reference TRBV7-9 and TRBJ1-1, reads DTGVSQNPRHKITKRGQNVTFRCDPISEHNRLYWYRQTLGQGPEFLTYFQNEAQLEKSRLLSDRFSAERPKGSFSTLEIQRTEQGDSAMYLCASSPPRGDTEAFFGQGTRLTVV.

The chain joins TRBV27 to TRBJ2-3, with D perhaps matching TRBD1 (5 bases). CDR3 length: 16 amino acids. Germline V gives CDR1 MNHEY, CDR2 SMNVEV (reference sequence). Deletions cut 1 base from V and 5 bases from J, with 16 bases between. CDR3 in DNA: TGTGCCAGCAGTTTATGGCAGGGCCTCGTTCGAGATACGCAGTATTTT. Its protein product is CASSLWQGLVRDTQYF.

The chain recombines TRBV27 with TRBJ2-7, with D tentatively TRBD1 (6 bases). Looked up from germline, CDR1 is MNHEY and CDR2 is SMNVEV (reference sequence). Trimming removed 4 bases from V and 6 bases from J, with 22 bases in between. The CDR3 totals 16 residues. Here the CDR3 DNA reads TGTGCCAGCAGTTGGGGCTCCGACAGGCCCCTAGGCGAGCAGTACTTC. It specifies CASSWGSDRPLGEQYF.

This sequence joins TRBV29-1 and TRBJ2-5; D not certain. The CDR3 has 13 residues. Germline V lookup: CDR1 SQVTM, CDR2 ANQGSEA. V shed 7 bases and J shed 5 bases, with 17 bases lying between them. The CDR3 DNA sequence: TGCAGCGCCCCGGGCCTCAGCCGCGAGACCCAGTACTTC. This sequence encodes CSAPGLSRETQYF.

The chain combines TRBV7-9 with TRBJ2-2, with D possibly being TRBD1 (6 bases). V was shortened by 4 bases and J by 3 bases, with 12 bases between the two germline ends. Germline V gene lookup returns CDR1 SEHNR and CDR2 FQNEAQ (reference sequence). This CDR3 comprises 15 residues. CDR3 bases: TGTGCCAGCAGCTATACAGGGACCTACACCGGGGAGCTGTTTTTT. Translating gives CASSYTGTYTGELFF.

The chain has TRBV13 and TRBJ1-2; 11 nucleotides align to TRBD1. V shed 5 bases, J shed 7 bases, and the junction held 6 bases outside the gene matches. Germline CDR1 is PRHDT and CDR2 is FYEKMQ (reference sequence). The CDR3 loop spans 14 amino acids. For the CDR3, the DNA is TGTGCCAGCAGCCTTGGACAGGGGGCTGGTGGCTACACCTTC. Protein product: CASSLGQGAGGYTF.

The rearrangement uses TRBV19 and TRBJ2-5, with 11 nucleotides matching TRBD2. J was trimmed by 0 bases and V by 7 bases; bases with no gene match: 4. The CDR3 loop spans 15 amino acids. Looked up from germline, CDR1 is LNHDA and CDR2 is SQIVND (reference sequence). CDR3 bases: TGTGCCAGTATGGCTAGCGGGGGGTACCAAGAGACCCAGTACTTC. This translates into CASMASGGYQETQYF. Combining the CDR3 with reference TRBV19 and TRBJ2-5 gives the whole variable domain DGGITQSPKYLFRKEGQNVTLSCEQNLNHDAMYWYRQDPGQGLRLIYYSQIVNDFQKGDIAEGYSVSREKKESFPLTVTSAQKNPTAFYLCASMASGGYQETQYFGPGTRLLVL.

CDR3 bases: TGTGCCAGCAGTCTCACCGGGACAGGGTACAATGAGCAGTTCTTC. It yields the protein CASSLTGTGYNEQFF. The V and J genes are TRBV6-1 and TRBJ2-1; 9 bases align to TRBD1. The CDR3 consists of 15 residues. The germline CDR1 and CDR2 sequences are MNHNS and SASEGT. Trimming cost V 5 bases and J 4 bases; bases outside gene matches: 6.